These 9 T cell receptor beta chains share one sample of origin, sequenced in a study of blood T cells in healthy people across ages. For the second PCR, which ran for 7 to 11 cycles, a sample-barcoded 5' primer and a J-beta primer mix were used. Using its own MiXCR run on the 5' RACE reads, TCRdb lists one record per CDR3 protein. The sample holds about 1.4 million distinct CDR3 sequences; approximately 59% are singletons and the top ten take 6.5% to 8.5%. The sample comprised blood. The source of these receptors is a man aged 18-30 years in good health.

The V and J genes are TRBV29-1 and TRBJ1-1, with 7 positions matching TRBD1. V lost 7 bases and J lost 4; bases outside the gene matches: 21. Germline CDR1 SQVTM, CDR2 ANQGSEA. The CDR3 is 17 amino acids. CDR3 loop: CSASLATGVAGSTEAFF. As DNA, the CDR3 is TGCAGCGCTTCCCTAGCCACAGGGGTCGCCGGGAGCACTGAAGCTTTCTTT.

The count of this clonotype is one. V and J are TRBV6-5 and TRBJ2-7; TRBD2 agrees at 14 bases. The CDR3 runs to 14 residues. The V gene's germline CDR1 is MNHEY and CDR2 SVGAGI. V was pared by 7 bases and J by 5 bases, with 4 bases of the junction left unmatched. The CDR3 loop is CASMRLAGGHEQYF. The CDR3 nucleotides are TGTGCCAGCATGCGACTAGCGGGGGGGCACGAGCAGTACTTC.

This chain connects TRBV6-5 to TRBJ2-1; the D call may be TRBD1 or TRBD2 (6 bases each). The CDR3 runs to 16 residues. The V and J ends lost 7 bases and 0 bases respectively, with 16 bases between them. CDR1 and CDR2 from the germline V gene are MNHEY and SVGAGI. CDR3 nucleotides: TGTGCCAGCATTGGAAAAGGGGGGTTCTCCTACAATGAGCAGTTCTTC. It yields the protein CASIGKGGFSYNEQFF.

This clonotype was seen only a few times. This chain's CDR3 is CASRASGTYEQYF. The CDR3 DNA reads as TGTGCCAGCAGGGCTAGCGGGACCTACGAGCAGTACTTC. The rearrangement uses TRBV7-2 and TRBJ2-1; 9 positions match TRBD2. The DNA end lines up better with TRBJ2-7; the J call may be wrong. Per the germline V gene, CDR1 is SGHTA and CDR2 is FQGNSA. This CDR3 is 13 amino acids long.

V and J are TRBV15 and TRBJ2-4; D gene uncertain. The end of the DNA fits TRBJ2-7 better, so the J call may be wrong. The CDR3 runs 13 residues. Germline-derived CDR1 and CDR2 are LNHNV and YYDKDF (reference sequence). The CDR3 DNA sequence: TGTGCCACCAGCCCTAATCCAGGCTACGAGCAGTACTTC. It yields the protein CATSPNPGYEQYF.

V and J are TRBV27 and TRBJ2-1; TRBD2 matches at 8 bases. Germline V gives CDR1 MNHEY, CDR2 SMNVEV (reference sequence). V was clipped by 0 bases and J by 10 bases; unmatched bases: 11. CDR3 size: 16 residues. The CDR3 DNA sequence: TGTGCCAGCAGTTTATCGATAACTAGCGGAGTGCGGGAGCAGTTCTTC. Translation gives CASSLSITSGVREQFF.

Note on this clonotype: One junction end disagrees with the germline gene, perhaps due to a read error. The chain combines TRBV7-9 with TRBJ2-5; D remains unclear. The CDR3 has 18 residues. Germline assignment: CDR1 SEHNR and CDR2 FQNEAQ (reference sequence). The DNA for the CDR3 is TGTGCCGGCAGCTTAGACCCCCCTGGCCTGATGTACCAAGAGACCCAGTACTTC. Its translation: CAGSLDPPGLMYQETQYF.

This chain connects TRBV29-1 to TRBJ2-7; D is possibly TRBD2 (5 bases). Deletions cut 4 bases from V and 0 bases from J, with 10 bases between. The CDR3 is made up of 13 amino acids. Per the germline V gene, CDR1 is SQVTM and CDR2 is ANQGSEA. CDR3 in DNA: TGCAGCGTTGTGACTAAGAGCTCCTACGAGCAGTACTTC. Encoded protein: CSVVTKSSYEQYF.

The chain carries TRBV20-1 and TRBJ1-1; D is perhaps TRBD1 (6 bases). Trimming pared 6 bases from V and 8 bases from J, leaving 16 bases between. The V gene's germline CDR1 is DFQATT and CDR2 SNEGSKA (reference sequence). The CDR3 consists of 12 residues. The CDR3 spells CSAELLGTEAFF. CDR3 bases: TGCAGTGCGGAACTACTAGGGACAGAAGCTTTCTTT.